The present TCR beta chain was sequenced within a study of blood T cell repertoires in COVID-19. The CDR3 spans 14 residues. Trimming stripped 2 bases from V and 2 bases from J, with 8 bases between. CDR1 and CDR2 from the germline V gene are KGHSH and LQKENI. In the authors' methods: Amplification of reference gene primers was used by the study to estimate nucleated cell counts. Method: immunoSEQ multiplex PCR; TCRdb's copy keeps in-frame clones and lacks some. That table furnishes V, J and clone size, whereas the DNA furnished D and trimming. The sample contains fewer than 300,000 clones, roughly 88% of which appear only once.

This clonotype originated in a middle-aged woman with acute COVID-19. This chain joins TRBV18 and TRBJ2-3, with a tentative D call TRBD2 (6 bases). The sequencing input was PBMCs or T cells enriched from blood (not recorded which). The CDR3 loop reads CASSPGGNTDTQYF. CDR3 in DNA: TGTGCCAGCTCACCAGGGGGGAACACAGATACGCAGTATTTT.